These 25 T cell receptor beta chains share one sample of origin, sequenced in a study of cytomegalovirus exposure and HLA in healthy donors. Primers for the PCR totalled 60 Vbeta and 13 Jbeta. Produced via immunoSEQ multiplex PCR; TCRdb's table is partial and in-frame only. The data hold around 180,000 clones, with approximately 78% observed a single time. Sequenced input: PBMCs. These receptors were collected from a woman aged 45-60 years in good health and CMV-seropositive.

V usage is TRBV5-6 and J usage is TRBJ1-2; D possibly corresponds to TRBD1 (6 bases). The germline V and J ends were trimmed by 4 bases and 8 bases, with 12 bases remaining between them. Germline-derived CDR1 and CDR2 are SGHDT and YYEEEE. The CDR3 consists of 12 residues. CDR3 sequence (DNA): TGTGCCAGCAGCGGACCCAGGGGAGGCTACACCTTC. Translation gives CASSGPRGGYTF.

The gene calls are TRBV6-5 and TRBJ1-1, with D hard to call. The germline V gene encodes CDR1 MNHEY and CDR2 SVGAGI. The V and J ends lost 6 bases and 5 bases respectively, with 16 bases between them. The CDR3 loop spans 14 amino acids. This CDR3 is CASSTLPGRTEAFF. In DNA, the CDR3 is TGTGCCAGCAGCACCCTCCCGGGGAGGACTGAAGCTTTCTTT.

This rearrangement joins TRBV2 to TRBJ1-1, with a tentative D call TRBD1 (6 bases). CDR1 is SNHLY and CDR2 is FYNNEI in the germline V gene. Trimming removed 2 bases at V and 4 bases at J, with 11 bases between. The CDR3 is 14 amino acids. In DNA form, the CDR3 reads TGTGCCAGCAGTGAAAACAGGGTGGGCACTGAAGCTTTCTTT. Residues: CASSENRVGTEAFF.

The CDR3 nucleotides read TGCGCCAGCAGCTTGGCCCCCAATTCCTACGAGCAGTACTTC. Translating gives CASSLAPNSYEQYF. The chain joins TRBV5-1 to TRBJ2-5; D not certain. The DNA end is a closer match to TRBJ2-7, so the J assignment may be wrong. This CDR3 comprises 14 residues. Looked up from germline, CDR1 is SGHRS and CDR2 is YFSETQ.

The chain employs TRBV7-9 and TRBJ1-5, with 9 bases aligning to TRBD1. Germline CDR1 reads SEHNR; CDR2 reads FQNEAQ (reference sequence). This CDR3 has 17 residues. The V and J ends lost 3 bases and 2 bases, in that order; junction bases with no gene match: 8. Here the CDR3 DNA reads TGTGCCAGCAGCTTTACAGGGGGCGGAGGGGGCAATCAGCCCCAGCATTTT. Translation gives CASSFTGGGGGNQPQHF.

This clone was seen a few times. The chain is built from TRBV27 and TRBJ1-1; 8 nucleotides line up with TRBD1. CDR3 size: 13 residues. The V gene end was trimmed by 8 bases and the J gene end by 4 bases; junction bases not matched to a gene: 6. Germline values: CDR1 MNHEY, CDR2 SMNVEV (reference sequence). In nucleotides, the CDR3 is TGTGCCAGCTGGACAGGGATTGGCACTGAAGCTTTCTTT. Translated, it gives CASWTGIGTEAFF.

The V and J genes are TRBV5-1 and TRBJ1-1; possibly TRBD1 for D (5 bases). V was pared by 0 bases and J by 1 base, with 10 bases between. CDR1 is SGHRS, CDR2 YFSETQ, per germline. This CDR3 is 15 amino acids long. The chain's CDR3 is CASSLVGVGNTEAFF. DNA for the CDR3: TGCGCCAGCAGCTTGGTAGGGGTGGGGAACACTGAAGCTTTCTTT.

V usage is TRBV7-8 and J usage is TRBJ1-5; 7 bases agree with TRBD1. The CDR3 loop spans 17 amino acids. Germline-derived CDR1 and CDR2 are SGHVS and FQNEAQ. Germline trimming cut 4 bases from V and 5 bases from J; bases unmatched to any gene: 14. CDR3 DNA sequence: TGTGCCAGCAGCTCTACTCCTCCTCGACAGGGATATCAGCCCCAGCATTTT. This gives the protein CASSSTPPRQGYQPQHF.

The chain links TRBV29-1 to TRBJ2-2; TRBD2 might be the D (6 bases). This CDR3 contains 11 residues. CDR1 is SQVTM and CDR2 is ANQGSEA in the germline V gene. V was shortened by 6 bases and J by 5 bases, with 7 bases between the two germline ends. The CDR3 DNA reads as TGCAGCGTCCGGGAGACCGGGGAGCTGTTTTTT. It specifies CSVRETGELFF.

The CDR3 is CATSQTGVSGNTIYF. The CDR3 DNA is TGTGCCACCAGCCAGACAGGGGTGTCTGGAAACACCATATATTTT. The chain couples TRBV15 to TRBJ1-3; TRBD1 agrees at 8 bases. Per germline, CDR1 LNHNV and CDR2 YYDKDF (reference sequence). The J segment lost 1 base and the V segment lost 5 bases, leaving 4 bases of the junction unmatched. The CDR3 extends over 15 amino acids. Supplemented by reference TRBV15 and TRBJ1-3, the full variable domain reads DAMVIQNPRYQVTQFGKPVTLSCSQTLNHNVMYWYQQKSSQAPKLLFHYYDKDFNNEADTPDNFQSRRPNTSFCFLDIRSPGLGDTAMYLCATSQTGVSGNTIYFGEGSWLTVV.

This clone was observed once. V usage is TRBV2 and J usage is TRBJ2-7, with TRBD1 matching 8 bases. CDR1 is SNHLY, CDR2 FYNNEI, per germline. V dropped 3 bases and J dropped 3; count of bases not matched to a gene: 7. The length of the CDR3 is 15 residues. DNA of the CDR3: TGTGCCAGCAGTGAGGGGACAGGACGTTACTACGAGCAGTACTTC. Its translation is CASSEGTGRYYEQYF. The whole variable domain, filled in from reference TRBV2 and TRBJ2-7, reads EPEVTQTPSHQVTQMGQEVILRCVPISNHLYFYWYRQILGQKVEFLVSFYNNEISEKSEIFDDQFSVERPDGSNFTLKIRSTKLEDSAMYFCASSEGTGRYYEQYFGPGTRLTVT.

The rearrangement joins TRBV30 to TRBJ2-3, with 7 bases matching TRBD2. This CDR3 is 14 amino acids long. Trimming removed 2 bases from V and 3 bases from J; junction bases left unmatched: 5. Per germline, CDR1 GTSNPN and CDR2 SVGIG (reference sequence). The CDR3 spells CAWSLLAATDTQYF. As DNA, the CDR3 is TGTGCCTGGAGTCTCCTAGCGGCTACAGATACGCAGTATTTT.

The chain combines TRBV5-1 with TRBJ2-3; D uncertain. The CDR3 has 16 residues. V lost 0 bases, J lost 0 bases, and 11 bases lay in between. The germline V gene encodes CDR1 SGHRS and CDR2 YFSETQ. The CDR3 DNA sequence: TGCGCCAGCAGCTTGGTGTCAGGCTCTAGCACAGATACGCAGTATTTT. As protein: CASSLVSGSSTDTQYF.

The chain is built from TRBV9 and TRBJ1-6, with TRBD1 matching 9 bases. CDR3 size: 15 residues. CDR1 is SGDLS and CDR2 is YYNGEE in the germline V gene. V was clipped by 3 bases and J by 8 bases; unmatched bases: 6. CDR3 DNA: TGTGCCAGCAGCGAGTTGACAGGGGGAGATTCACCCCTCCACTTT. Its translation: CASSELTGGDSPLHF.

In nucleotides, the CDR3 is TGTGCCAGCAGCCTACCGTACTCTGGAAACACCATATATTTT. This encodes CASSLPYSGNTIYF. This chain links TRBV5-8 with TRBJ1-3; the D is unclear. Germline CDR1 reads SGHTS; CDR2 reads YDEGEE. This CDR3 has 14 residues. V lost 4 bases, J lost 0 bases, and 8 bases lay in between.

This clone was detected only once. V gene TRBV9 combines with J gene TRBJ1-2, with D perhaps matching TRBD1 (6 bases). Between the trimmed V and J ends, which lost 3 bases and 5 bases, there was a span of 11 bases. The CDR3 extends over 13 amino acids. Germline loops: CDR1 SGDLS, CDR2 YYNGEE. CDR3 amino acids: CASSGGTRYGYTF. CDR3 coding DNA: TGTGCCAGCAGCGGGGGGACACGGTATGGCTACACCTTC.

V and J are TRBV4-1 and TRBJ2-3, with 8 bases lining up with TRBD2. The CDR3 is made up of 16 amino acids. The trim removed 8 bases at V and 3 bases at J, leaving 13 bases unmatched. CDR1 MGHRA and CDR2 YSYEKL come from the germline V gene. CDR3 amino acids: CASGQSGGGLTDTQYF. The CDR3 nucleotides are TGCGCCAGCGGACAAAGCGGCGGGGGGCTAACAGATACGCAGTATTTT.

This clone was seen just once. J is TRBJ1-2 and V is TRBV29-1; D perhaps matches TRBD1 (5 bases). Germline V gives CDR1 SQVTM, CDR2 ANQGSEA. The CDR3 spans 11 residues. Trimming removed 3 bases at V and 5 bases at J, with 7 bases between. CDR3 sequence: CSVDSGYGYTF. The DNA for the CDR3 is TGCAGCGTTGACTCAGGGTATGGCTACACCTTC. Based on the CDR3 plus reference TRBV29-1 and TRBJ1-2, the full variable domain is SAVISQKPSRDICQRGTSLTIQCQVDSQVTMMFWYRQQPGQSLTLIATANQGSEATYESGFVIDKFPISRPNLTFSTLTVSNMSPEDSSIYLCSVDSGYGYTFGSGTRLTVV.

The chain combines TRBV4-1 with TRBJ1-4, with D possibly matching TRBD1 (6 bases). V lost 0 bases and J 10 bases, leaving 21 bases between the germline ends. The V gene's germline CDR1 is MGHRA and CDR2 YSYEKL. CDR3 length equals 17 residues. CDR3: CASSQEGGGTVEGKLFF. The DNA of the CDR3 is TGCGCCAGCAGCCAAGAAGGGGGAGGGACGGTGGAGGGAAAACTGTTTTTT.

The V gene is TRBV5-4, the J gene TRBJ2-2, with 8 bases that match TRBD2. Germline CDR1 is SGHNT and CDR2 is YYREEE (reference sequence). The trim removed 4 bases at V and 8 bases at J, leaving 16 bases unmatched. The CDR3 is made up of 17 amino acids. The CDR3 nucleotides read TGTGCCAGCAGCAGAACCCGGGGGGGCCCTATCCAGGGGGAGCTGTTTTTT. Its protein is CASSRTRGGPIQGELFF.

This chain uses TRBV5-1 with TRBJ2-3; 7 bases map to TRBD2. Germline V gene data show CDR1 as SGHRS and CDR2 as YFSETQ. The CDR3 is 15 residues long. J lost 1 base, V lost 4 bases, and 6 bases had no gene match. The CDR3 here is CASSGRTSGTDTQYF. The CDR3 bases are TGCGCCAGCAGCGGGCGAACTAGCGGCACAGATACGCAGTATTTT.

V gene TRBV19 combines with J gene TRBJ1-1, with 7 bases fitting TRBD1. V gave up 7 bases and J gave up 4 bases; unmatched junction bases: 12. Germline V CDR1 and CDR2: LNHDA, SQIVND (reference sequence). The CDR3 runs to 15 residues. CDR3 loop: CASKLGPTGITEAFF. The CDR3 region has the DNA TGTGCCAGTAAGTTGGGACCGACAGGGATCACTGAAGCTTTCTTT.

CDR3 sequence reads: CAWSVPRVGANVLTF. As DNA, the CDR3 is TGTGCCTGGAGTGTACCCCGCGTTGGGGCCAACGTCCTGACTTTC. V gene TRBV30 combines with J gene TRBJ2-6; the D is unclear. The length of the CDR3 is 15 residues. Germline V gene data show CDR1 as GTSNPN and CDR2 as SVGIG (reference sequence). Trimming took off 0 bases at V and 3 bases at J, with 9 bases between the two ends.

The gene calls are TRBV30 and TRBJ2-1; 9 bases match TRBD2. Germline-derived CDR1 and CDR2 are GTSNPN and SVGIG (reference sequence). CDR3 length equals 15 residues. With 1 base clipped from V and 12 bases from J, the junction kept 13 bases outside the gene matches. The CDR3 nucleotides read TGTGCCTGGAGTGAGACGGCGGGGGGGCCGGGTCGGCAGTTCTTC. This encodes CAWSETAGGPGRQFF.

V gene TRBV27 combines with J gene TRBJ1-6; D gene ambiguous. The CDR3 loop spans 18 amino acids. The V gene lost 3 bases and the J gene lost 0 bases, with 15 bases spanning the gap. CDR1 is MNHEY and CDR2 is SMNVEV in the germline V gene (reference sequence). CDR3 sequence reads: CASSFTGRISSYNSPLHF. Here the CDR3 DNA reads TGTGCCAGCAGTTTTACCGGGAGAATCAGCTCCTATAATTCACCCCTCCACTTT.